A single sample gave rise to the 27 T cell receptor beta chains below, sequenced in a study of blood T cell repertoires in COVID-19. The repertoire was sequenced with immunoSEQ multiplex PCR; TCRdb's copy has only in-frame clones and lacks some. This table holds under 300,000 clones, roughly 88% found once. Sequencing was carried out using peripheral blood. These receptors were collected from a woman aged 70-85 years with acute or convalescent COVID-19.

The rearrangement joins TRBV5-4 to TRBJ2-7; TRBD2 aligns across 8 bases. CDR1 and CDR2 (germline): SGHNT, YYREEE (reference sequence). With 4 bases clipped from V and 0 bases from J, the junction kept 15 bases outside the gene matches. The CDR3 spans 18 residues. The CDR3 reads CASSPRAGLAGLSYEQYF. CDR3 bases: TGTGCCAGCAGCCCCCGGGCGGGGCTAGCGGGCCTCTCCTACGAGCAGTACTTC. The full variable domain, in which reference TRBV5-4 and TRBJ2-7 provide the parts outside the CDR3, is ETGVTQSPTHLIKTRGQQVTLRCSSQSGHNTVSWYQQALGQGPQFIFQYYREEENGRGNFPPRFSGLQFPNYSSELNVNALELDDSALYLCASSPRAGLAGLSYEQYFGPGTRLTVT.

The CDR3 loop is CASTKDNLVNGYTF. CDR3 in DNA: TGTGCCAGCACCAAAGACAATCTCGTGAATGGCTACACCTTC. This chain uses TRBV6-5 with TRBJ1-2; D remains unclear. CDR1 is MNHEY, CDR2 SVGAGI, per germline. The V end lost 7 bases, the J end lost 6 bases, and 18 bases lay between the germline ends. The CDR3 runs 14 residues.

This chain uses TRBV4-2 with TRBJ1-2; TRBD1 agrees at 7 bases. The CDR3 runs to 19 residues. V was clipped by 2 bases and J by 4 bases; unmatched bases: 19. Germline V gene lookup returns CDR1 LGHNA and CDR2 YNFKEQ. In DNA form, the CDR3 reads TGTGCCAGCAGCCAAACACAGAGAACTAAGGGGGCATCGGGCTATGGCTACACCTTC. It encodes CASSQTQRTKGASGYGYTF.

Note on this clone: The junction and the germline gene differ at one end; a read error may be behind it. The chain carries TRBV7-2 and TRBJ2-1; the match to TRBD2 covers 7 bases. Germline V lookup: CDR1 SGHTA, CDR2 FQGNSA. The CDR3 runs 13 residues. The CDR3 bases are TGTGCCAGCAGCCGGGAGCCGACTAGCCGCGTAATCTTC. Amino acid sequence: CASSREPTSRVIF.

The J gene is TRBJ1-5, the V gene TRBV10-3, with D hard to call. Deletions cut 3 bases from V and 6 bases from J, with 6 bases between. The CDR3 is 12 amino acids. Germline CDR1 reads ENHRY; CDR2 reads SYGVKD. The CDR3 bases are TGTGCCATCAGTGACGCCGGTCAGCCCCAGCATTTT. Translating it yields CAISDAGQPQHF.

This chain joins TRBV3-1 (or the pseudogene TRBV3-2) and TRBJ1-1, with TRBD1 identical over 9 bases. This CDR3 is built from 14 residues. Trimming removed 6 bases from V and 4 bases from J; junction bases left unmatched: 6. CDR1 and CDR2 (germline): LGHDT, YNNKEL (reference sequence). CDR3 nucleotide sequence: TGTGCCAGCAGACATGGACAGGGGAGCACTGAAGCTTTCTTT. Its translation is CASRHGQGSTEAFF.

The chain joins TRBV6-1 to TRBJ2-1; TRBD2 matches 10 bases. The CDR3 has 17 amino acids. CDR1 is MNHNS and CDR2 is SASEGT in the germline V gene. Losses at the gene ends were 2 bases for V and 10 bases for J; bases not matched to a gene: 14. The CDR3 nucleotides read TGTGCCAGCAGTGAACCCCCGGGGAAGCGGGGGGGCAGAGAGCAGTTCTTC. Its protein product is CASSEPPGKRGGREQFF.

As DNA, the CDR3 is TGTGCCAGCAGCTCTCTAAGCGGGGGGACGAATGAGCAGTTCTTC. Protein product: CASSSLSGGTNEQFF. The chain carries TRBV11-3 and TRBJ2-1; TRBD2 matches 9 bases. This CDR3 contains 15 residues. Germline V gene lookup returns CDR1 SGHNT and CDR2 YENEEA. The junction had 8 bases not matched to a gene; V was cut back by 4 bases and J by 7 bases.

J is TRBJ2-3 and V is TRBV28; 11 bases agree with TRBD2. The V and J ends lost 11 bases and 2 bases, in that order; junction bases with no gene match: 9. The V gene's germline CDR1 is MDHEN and CDR2 SYDVKM. The CDR3 sequence is 15 residues long. The CDR3 DNA is TGTGCCTGTCACCCTAGCGGGGGGAACACAGATACGCAGTATTTT. This codes for CACHPSGGNTDTQYF.

The CDR3 DNA is TGTGCCAGCGGAGGGGCGGGAGAAGCTTTCTTT. The encoded protein is CASGGAGEAFF. V and J are TRBV27 and TRBJ1-1; tentative D call: TRBD1 (5 bases). This CDR3 is 11 amino acids long. Trimming took off 8 bases at V and 8 bases at J, with 12 bases between the two ends. Germline CDR1 is MNHEY and CDR2 is SMNVEV (reference sequence).

V is TRBV2 and J is TRBJ1-5; D gene ambiguous. V gave up 7 bases and J gave up 7 bases, with 14 bases separating them. The CDR3 covers 13 residues. The germline V gene has CDR1 SNHLY and CDR2 FYNNEI. CDR3 bases: TGTGCCAGCAAAGAGAGGGAAAAGCAGCCCCAGCATTTT. Translation: CASKEREKQPQHF.

This clone has just a few counts. The rearrangement joins TRBV6-6 to TRBJ1-6; the D gene is possibly TRBD1 (6 bases). This CDR3 has 14 amino acids. The germline V and J ends were trimmed by 5 bases and 5 bases, with 10 bases remaining between them. Looked up from germline, CDR1 is MNHNY and CDR2 is SVGAGI (reference sequence). This chain's CDR3 is CASSGDTNNSPLHF. The CDR3 bases are TGTGCCAGCAGTGGGGACACCAATAATTCACCCCTCCACTTT.

The rearrangement links TRBV19 to TRBJ1-4, with 7 bases matching TRBD1. Germline loops: CDR1 LNHDA, CDR2 SQIVND (reference sequence). This CDR3 spans 15 amino acids. V lost 10 bases, J lost 7 bases, and 15 bases stayed unmatched. Here the CDR3 DNA reads TGTGCCACCACGGACAGGACCGGAAAGGGTGAAAAACTGTTTTTT. It translates to CATTDRTGKGEKLFF.

The chain links TRBV6-5 to TRBJ1-2; TRBD1 aligns across 9 bases. The CDR3 is 13 amino acids. Germline CDR1 and CDR2: MNHEY and SVGAGI. Trimming cost V 6 bases and J 9 bases; bases outside gene matches: 8. CDR3 coding DNA: TGTGCCAGCAGCAAAGGACAGGGGATTAGCTACACCTTC. Translating it yields CASSKGQGISYTF.

J is TRBJ2-3 and V is TRBV7-8; D is uncertain. Trimming removed 1 base at V and 4 bases at J, with 3 bases between. CDR1 is SGHVS and CDR2 is FQNEAQ in the germline V gene. This CDR3 spans 12 amino acids. The CDR3, as DNA: TGTGCCAGCAGCTTAGGGCCAGATACGCAGTATTTT. This translates into CASSLGPDTQYF.

This chain links TRBV6-5 with TRBJ1-2, with D unresolved. Germline V gene data show CDR1 as MNHEY and CDR2 as SVGAGI. The CDR3 has 15 residues. V gave up 2 bases and J gave up 5 bases, with 15 bases separating them. The CDR3 loop is CASSYRLGRMYGYTF. CDR3 sequence (DNA): TGTGCCAGCAGTTACCGTCTAGGGAGGATGTATGGCTACACCTTC.

The chain joins TRBV3-1 (or the pseudogene TRBV3-2) to TRBJ2-7; the match to TRBD1 covers 9 bases. The CDR3 is 18 residues long. The J segment lost 2 bases and the V segment lost 1 base, leaving 12 bases of the junction unmatched. From germline, CDR1 is LGHDT and CDR2 YNNKEL (reference sequence). The CDR3 region is CASSQAMATGTGTYEQYF. The DNA for the CDR3 is TGTGCCAGCAGCCAAGCTATGGCAACCGGGACAGGGACCTACGAGCAGTACTTC.

The chain recombines TRBV6-5 with TRBJ2-4, with 10 bases that match TRBD1. J gave up 10 bases and V 5 bases, and 8 bases lay outside the gene matches. The CDR3 is 14 amino acids. Germline CDR1 reads MNHEY; CDR2 reads SVGAGI. The CDR3: CASSPSTGGLIQYF. The CDR3 bases are TGTGCCAGCAGTCCATCGACAGGGGGCCTAATTCAGTACTTC.

The chain combines TRBV5-6 with TRBJ2-1; 8 nucleotides match TRBD2. Germline CDR1 reads SGHDT; CDR2 reads YYEEEE. The CDR3 is 16 amino acids. Trimming took 1 base from V and 8 from J; bases not matched to a gene: 11. The CDR3 is CASSLSFSSGFDEQFF. CDR3 in DNA: TGTGCCAGCAGCTTGTCGTTTTCTAGCGGGTTCGATGAGCAGTTCTTC.

This chain connects TRBV5-1 to TRBJ1-2, with 11 bases identical to TRBD1. There are 15 residues in the CDR3. Germline-derived CDR1 and CDR2 are SGHRS and YFSETQ. With 2 bases clipped from V and 9 bases from J, the junction kept 9 bases outside the gene matches. DNA of the CDR3: TGCGCCAGCAGCTTAATGCCGGGACAGGGGGAGAGCTACACCTTC. Encoded protein: CASSLMPGQGESYTF.

The J gene is TRBJ2-2, the V gene TRBV3-1 (or the pseudogene TRBV3-2); TRBD1 matches at 9 bases. Germline CDR1 reads LGHDT; CDR2 reads YNNKEL (reference sequence). The J segment lost 1 base and the V segment lost 4 bases, leaving 4 bases of the junction unmatched. This CDR3 region has 16 residues. The CDR3: CASSPGQGKNTGELFF. In DNA, the CDR3 is TGTGCCAGCAGCCCTGGACAGGGGAAGAACACCGGGGAGCTGTTTTTT.

The chain employs TRBV18 and TRBJ1-4; no reliable D call. V lost 8 bases, J lost 8 bases, and 15 bases lay in between. Germline V gene data show CDR1 as KGHSH and CDR2 as LQKENI. This CDR3 region has 13 residues. CDR3 nucleotide sequence: TGTGCCAGCGCGCTAGGAGAGAGAGAAAAACTGTTTTTT. Its translation: CASALGEREKLFF.

The chain uses TRBV19 and TRBJ1-3, with D maybe TRBD1 (6 bases). The CDR3 contains 15 residues. Germline V gives CDR1 LNHDA, CDR2 SQIVND (reference sequence). V gave up 3 bases and J gave up 0 bases, with 9 bases separating them. In DNA, the CDR3 is TGTGCCAGTAGTATGCGGGGGCCCTCTGGAAACACCATATATTTT. It specifies CASSMRGPSGNTIYF.

This clone occurred once. The rearrangement uses TRBV5-1 and TRBJ2-1; D may be TRBD1 (6 bases). This CDR3 contains 16 residues. The germline V gene has CDR1 SGHRS and CDR2 YFSETQ. V was pared by 2 bases and J by 5 bases, with 17 bases between. CDR3 DNA: TGCGCCAGCAGCTTACGGTCGTGGGGGCGTGACAATGAGCAGTTCTTC. It yields the protein CASSLRSWGRDNEQFF.

The gene calls are TRBV7-3 and TRBJ2-7; TRBD1 aligns across 11 bases. The CDR3 covers 15 residues. The V gene end was trimmed by 1 base and the J gene end by 5 bases; junction bases not matched to a gene: 4. Looked up from germline, CDR1 is SGHTA and CDR2 is FQGTGA. CDR3 residues: CASSLNGQGANEQYF. The CDR3 coding sequence is TGTGCCAGCAGCTTAAATGGACAGGGGGCCAACGAGCAGTACTTC.

This sequence joins TRBV25-1 and TRBJ1-1; D is uncertain. Trimming took off 10 bases at V and 5 bases at J, with 17 bases between the two ends. CDR1 and CDR2 (germline): MGHDK, SYGVNS. The CDR3 is 13 amino acids. The DNA for the CDR3 is TGTGCCACCCGATTCGGGGTGGGTACTGAAGCTTTCTTT. This translates into CATRFGVGTEAFF.

This clone was found a few times. V and J are TRBV27 and TRBJ2-2, with 9 bases aligning to TRBD1. This CDR3 is 14 amino acids long. J was trimmed by 1 base and V by 10 bases; bases with no gene match: 4. Looked up from germline, CDR1 is MNHEY and CDR2 is SMNVEV (reference sequence). As DNA, the CDR3 is TGTGCCACTAAGGGACAGGGGAACACCGGGGAGCTGTTTTTT. Residues: CATKGQGNTGELFF.